This TCR beta chain comes out of a study of blood T cell repertoires in COVID-19. Turning to the study itself: Researchers got acute and convalescent COVID-19 samples from the United States, Italy and Spain.

As processed by the authors: Researchers report that nucleated cell counts were estimated from reference gene primer amplification. Some clones are missing from TCRdb's copy, which holds only in-frame ones; the method was immunoSEQ multiplex PCR. That table is the source of V, J and clone size, and D and trimming were worked out from the DNA. The sample has tens of thousands of clones; roughly nine tenths are singletons. Sequencing was performed on peripheral blood. The origin of this receptor is a man in his fifties with active COVID-19.

The CDR3 is CASMRMGEETQYF. The CDR3 coding sequence is TGTGCCAGCATGAGGATGGGAGAAGAGACCCAGTACTTC. The V and J genes are TRBV2 and TRBJ2-5, with D perhaps TRBD2 (5 bases). CDR3 length: 13 amino acids. V was pared by 7 bases and J by 3 bases, with 12 bases between. Germline V lookup: CDR1 SNHLY, CDR2 FYNNEI.